This TCR beta chain was identified in a study of siplizumab effects on memory and regulatory T cells. The repertoire was sequenced with immunoSEQ multiplex PCR; TCRdb's copy has only in-frame clones and lacks some. The repertoire consists of fewer than 110,000 clones, with 80% to 95% occurring once and the leading ten covering around 13%. The source material was non-Treg CD4+ T cells sorted from blood. The TCR comes from a human donor in good health.

CDR3: CASSPRSDSYNEQFF. As DNA, the CDR3 is TGTGCCAGCAGCCCCCGGTCAGACTCATACAATGAGCAGTTCTTC. The chain combines TRBV11-3 with TRBJ2-1; D is ambiguous. The CDR3 length is 15 residues. Trimming removed 5 bases from V and 4 bases from J, with 15 bases in between. Per the germline V gene, CDR1 is SGHNT and CDR2 is YENEEA.